These 19 T cell receptor beta chains share one sample of origin, sequenced in a study of Ad26.COV2.S vaccination and SARS-CoV-2 variants. Described treatment: 19 received Ad26.COV2.S at low or high dose, single or two shots; about 5 received placebo; per-sample allocation not given. Collection of samples fell on day 63 after the first vaccine or placebo injection. Assay used: immunoSEQ multiplex PCR; TCRdb lists only in-frame clones, some missing. The data contain roughly 700,000 clones, roughly 90% of them singletons. The sample in question was peripheral blood, obtained in a trial of Ad26.COV2.S vaccine versus placebo. The origin of the receptors is a person between 18 and 60 years old who received the Ad26.COV2.S COVID-19 vaccine or a placebo.

The chain combines TRBV19 with TRBJ2-2; D gene uncertain. The CDR3 extends over 16 amino acids. Germline lookup yields CDR1 LNHDA and CDR2 SQIVND (reference sequence). Trimming removed 3 bases at V and 0 bases at J, with 11 bases between. The CDR3 DNA reads TGTGCCAGTAGTATTGATGGGGTCCCGAACACCGGGGAGCTGTTTTTT. Protein: CASSIDGVPNTGELFF. The whole variable domain, remainder taken from reference TRBV19 and TRBJ2-2, is DGGITQSPKYLFRKEGQNVTLSCEQNLNHDAMYWYRQDPGQGLRLIYYSQIVNDFQKGDIAEGYSVSREKKESFPLTVTSAQKNPTAFYLCASSIDGVPNTGELFFGEGSRLTVL.

This clone was found a few times. The V and J genes are TRBV5-6 and TRBJ2-7; D might be TRBD1 (6 bases). V gave up 0 bases and J gave up 4 bases, with 17 bases separating them. Germline V gene data show CDR1 as SGHDT and CDR2 as YYEEEE. This CDR3 is 16 amino acids long. Here the CDR3 DNA reads TGTGCCAGCAGCTTGGCCCGGGACGCAGACAGGTACGAGCAGTACTTC. It is translated as CASSLARDADRYEQYF.

The chain combines TRBV2 with TRBJ1-2; a weak D match, TRBD1 (5 bases). Trimming took 9 bases from V and 8 from J, leaving 13 bases between them. The CDR3 spans 11 residues. Germline V CDR1 and CDR2: SNHLY, FYNNEI. The CDR3 nucleotides read TGTGCCAGTGGGGGGGACGTAGGCTACACCTTC. It specifies CASGGDVGYTF.

Here the CDR3 reads CASSQDRRDNSPLHF. The DNA for the CDR3 is TGCGCCAGCAGCCAAGATCGCAGGGACAATTCACCCCTCCACTTT. The V and J genes are TRBV4-3 and TRBJ1-6; D is perhaps TRBD1 (5 bases). The CDR3 contains 15 residues. The V and J ends lost 0 bases and 7 bases respectively, with 10 bases between them. Germline V gene lookup returns CDR1 LGHNA and CDR2 YSLEER.

The chain links TRBV30 to TRBJ1-2; D is possibly TRBD1 (5 bases). CDR1 and CDR2 from the germline V gene are GTSNPN and SVGIG (reference sequence). The CDR3 length is 13 residues. V was shortened by 4 bases and J by 4 bases, with 13 bases between the two germline ends. The CDR3 DNA sequence: TGTGCCTGGAAAAGCGGCGGGGGCTATGGCTACACCTTC. As protein: CAWKSGGGYGYTF. Based on the CDR3 plus reference TRBV30 and TRBJ1-2, the full variable domain is SQTIHQWPATLVQPVGSPLSLECTVEGTSNPNLYWYRQAAGRGLQLLFYSVGIGQISSEVPQNLSASRPQDRQFILSSKKLLLSDSGFYLCAWKSGGGYGYTFGSGTRLTVV.

The gene calls are TRBV5-1 and TRBJ1-2; 11 nucleotides match TRBD1. Trimming took 3 bases from V and 7 from J; bases not matched to a gene: 5. Per germline, CDR1 SGHRS and CDR2 YFSETQ. This CDR3 is 14 amino acids long. The CDR3 DNA reads TGCGCCAGCAGCTCATCGGGACAGGGGGGTGGCTACACCTTC. This codes for CASSSSGQGGGYTF.

This chain uses TRBV18 with TRBJ1-1; D is undetermined. The V end lost 6 bases, the J end lost 3 bases, and 11 bases lay between the germline ends. This CDR3 has 13 residues. CDR1 is KGHSH, CDR2 LQKENI, per germline. The CDR3 sequence is CASSPGEDTEAFF. The CDR3 region has the DNA TGTGCCAGCTCCCCCGGGGAGGACACTGAAGCTTTCTTT.

The chain recombines TRBV24-1 with TRBJ2-2; 7 bases map to TRBD1. The CDR3 spans 15 residues. The germline V gene has CDR1 KGHDR and CDR2 SFDVKD. With V trimmed by 6 bases and J by 0 bases, 3 bases remained unmatched. The CDR3 bases are TGTGCCACCAGTAGGGGACAGTCGAACACCGGGGAGCTGTTTTTT. Translation gives CATSRGQSNTGELFF.

The V call is TRBV10-3, the J call TRBJ1-2, with D uncertain. The length of the CDR3 is 13 residues. Germline loops: CDR1 ENHRY, CDR2 SYGVKD. The ends were cut back, 4 bases at V and 0 bases at J, with 6 bases in the middle. The DNA for the CDR3 is TGTGCCATCAGTGGTACAGCTAACTATGGCTACACCTTC. Its translation is CAISGTANYGYTF.

The V call is TRBV7-3, the J call TRBJ2-1; 10 bases map to TRBD2. V trimming: 3 bases; J trimming: 7 bases; junction bases outside the gene matches: 12. The CDR3 sequence is 17 residues long. The germline CDR1 and CDR2 sequences are SGHTA and FQGTGA. CDR3 in amino acids: CASSLDLLAGTSNEQFF. The DNA for the CDR3 is TGTGCCAGCAGCTTGGACCTACTAGCGGGAACCTCGAATGAGCAGTTCTTC.

The V gene is TRBV18, the J gene TRBJ1-3; the D is unclear. In germline, CDR1 is KGHSH, CDR2 LQKENI. V lost 2 bases, J lost 1 base, and 12 bases lay in between. CDR3 size: 16 residues. CDR3 residues: CASSPSPLNSGNTIYF. CDR3 bases: TGTGCCAGCTCACCATCCCCGCTAAATTCTGGAAACACCATATATTTT. Using reference TRBV18 and TRBJ1-3 for the parts outside the CDR3, the full variable domain is NAGVMQNPRHLVRRRGQEARLRCSPMKGHSHVYWYRQLPEEGLKFMVYLQKENIIDESGMPKERFSAEFPKEGPSILRIQQVVRGDSAAYFCASSPSPLNSGNTIYFGEGSWLTVV.

The chain carries TRBV11-2 and TRBJ1-5, with D tentatively TRBD1 (5 bases). The CDR3 contains 15 residues. Trimming cost V 1 base and J 4 bases, with 11 bases left between them. The germline V gene encodes CDR1 SGHAT and CDR2 FQNNGV. The CDR3 DNA reads as TGTGCCAGCAGCTTAGGGGCAGGGTCTAATCAGCCCCAGCATTTT. Amino acids: CASSLGAGSNQPQHF.

This chain uses TRBV12-3 or TRBV12-4 with TRBJ1-3, with D unclear. CDR3 length: 13 residues. V shed 7 bases and J shed 4 bases, with 11 bases lying between them. In DNA form, the CDR3 reads TGTGCCAGCATGCCTCTGTCAGGAAACACCATATATTTT. Translation gives CASMPLSGNTIYF.

The rearrangement uses TRBV5-1 and TRBJ1-2; TRBD1 matches 9 bases. The CDR3 has 12 amino acids. From germline, CDR1 is SGHRS and CDR2 YFSETQ. The V segment lost 4 bases and the J segment 8 bases; nucleotides outside the gene matches: 3. The CDR3 sequence: CASSKGTGGYTF. CDR3 nucleotide sequence: TGCGCCAGCAGCAAGGGGACAGGGGGCTACACCTTC. The whole variable domain, remainder taken from reference TRBV5-1 and TRBJ1-2, is KAGVTQTPRYLIKTRGQQVTLSCSPISGHRSVSWYQQTPGQGLQFLFEYFSETQRNKGNFPGRFSGRQFSNSRSEMNVSTLELGDSALYLCASSKGTGGYTFGSGTRLTVV.

The chain recombines TRBV19 with TRBJ1-2; D is perhaps TRBD1 (6 bases). The germline V and J ends were trimmed by 5 bases and 2 bases, with 9 bases remaining between them. This CDR3 has 13 residues. The germline CDR1 and CDR2 sequences are LNHDA and SQIVND (reference sequence). This CDR3 reads CASSVGGNYGYTF. As DNA, the CDR3 is TGTGCCAGTAGTGTCGGGGGCAACTATGGCTACACCTTC.

The chain carries TRBV7-6 and TRBJ1-2, with a weak D call TRBD1 (6 bases). Germline V CDR1 and CDR2: SGHVS, FNYEAQ. There are 21 residues in the CDR3. With 3 bases removed from V and 4 bases from J, the gap between germline ends came to 33 bases. The CDR3, as DNA: TGTGCCAGCAGCTTCGGGTCTTATTCCACAGGGATACCCCCAGATGGCTATGGCTACACCTTC. Amino acids: CASSFGSYSTGIPPDGYGYTF.

Points on this clone: The same CDR3 is also encoded by other DNA sequences in this sample. This sequence joins TRBV20-1 and TRBJ1-2; D unclear. CDR3 length equals 11 residues. Germline CDR1 DFQATT, CDR2 SNEGSKA (reference sequence). V lost 3 bases, J lost 8 bases, and 10 bases lay in between. The CDR3 here is CSASRLDGYTF. The CDR3 nucleotides are TGCAGTGCTAGCCGCCTAGACGGCTACACCTTC.

This clone was seen only once. The rearrangement links TRBV25-1 to TRBJ2-2; 7 positions match TRBD1. The CDR3 consists of 16 residues. V shed 4 bases and J 3 bases; nucleotides not matched to a gene: 8. The germline V gene encodes CDR1 MGHDK and CDR2 SYGVNS. CDR3 DNA sequence: TGTGCCAGCAGTGGTCCCGGGACAGACTACACCGGGGAGCTGTTTTTT. This encodes CASSGPGTDYTGELFF.

The genes are TRBV15 and TRBJ2-2; the match to TRBD1 covers 8 bases. Germline values: CDR1 LNHNV, CDR2 YYDKDF (reference sequence). This CDR3 is built from 15 residues. The J segment lost 2 bases and the V segment lost 5 bases, leaving 4 bases of the junction unmatched. As DNA, the CDR3 is TGTGCCACCAGCTGGACAGGGATAAACACCGGGGAGCTGTTTTTT. Amino acid sequence: CATSWTGINTGELFF.